The 27 T cell receptor beta chains below all came from one sample that was sequenced in a study of memory CD4+ T cells and cytomegalovirus serostatus (dated by TCRdb to between 2019 and 2020). Receptor amplification or capture employed the immunoSEQ multiplex PCR assay. TCRdb carries this immuneACCESS record with in-frame sequences only. Its versions omit some clonotypes, under half of them owing to an unresolved V gene in the studies checked, with the rest unexplained. The sample contains 45,000 or so clones, around three quarters of them found a single time. The top ten hold 1% to 1.3% of the sample. A FACSAria II was used to sort memory CD4+ T cells, defined as single viable CD3+CD4+CD8-CD45RO+ cells. The specimen sequenced was memory CD4+ T cells from blood. The source is an adult in good health and CMV-seronegative.

The rearrangement links TRBV7-3 to TRBJ1-2; D gene ambiguous. V gave up 2 bases and J gave up 1 base, with 11 bases separating them. CDR3 length: 15 amino acids. Germline CDR1 is SGHTA and CDR2 is FQGTGA. This CDR3 reads CASSLGGAINYGYTF. The CDR3 bases are TGTGCCAGCAGCTTAGGTGGCGCCATTAACTATGGCTACACCTTC.

The V call is TRBV7-3, the J call TRBJ1-2; 7 bases fit TRBD1. Germline V lookup: CDR1 SGHTA, CDR2 FQGTGA. The CDR3 contains 12 residues. Unmatched junction bases numbered 5, after V lost 8 bases and J lost 5 bases. The CDR3 protein is CASRQGIYGYTF. The CDR3 region has the DNA TGTGCCAGCCGACAGGGAATATATGGCTACACCTTC.

The CDR3 loop is CASSTGQGGRETQYF. DNA for the CDR3: TGTGCCAGTAGCACGGGACAGGGTGGGCGAGAGACCCAGTACTTC. This rearrangement joins TRBV19 to TRBJ2-5, with 9 positions matching TRBD1. Germline CDR1 is LNHDA and CDR2 is SQIVND (reference sequence). With V trimmed by 6 bases and J by 4 bases, 9 bases remained unmatched. The CDR3 contains 15 residues.

This clone was detected a few times. The V gene is TRBV5-1, the J gene TRBJ1-4; 8 nucleotides agree with TRBD1. CDR1 is SGHRS, CDR2 YFSETQ, per germline. With 4 bases clipped from V and 0 bases from J, the junction kept 2 bases outside the gene matches. The CDR3 extends over 15 amino acids. The CDR3 DNA reads as TGCGCCAGCAGCGCGACAGGGGCAACTAATGAAAAACTGTTTTTT. Translated: CASSATGATNEKLFF. Filled out from reference TRBV5-1 and TRBJ1-4, the complete variable domain reads KAGVTQTPRYLIKTRGQQVTLSCSPISGHRSVSWYQQTPGQGLQFLFEYFSETQRNKGNFPGRFSGRQFSNSRSEMNVSTLELGDSALYLCASSATGATNEKLFFGSGTQLSVL.

The CDR3 loop is CASSPNRNSPLHF. CDR3 DNA: TGTGCCAGCTCACCCAATCGGAATTCACCCCTCCACTTT. The genes are TRBV18 and TRBJ1-6; D is unclear. The ends were cut back, 3 bases at V and 7 bases at J, with 7 bases in the middle. The CDR3 is made up of 13 amino acids. Germline loops: CDR1 KGHSH, CDR2 LQKENI.

The gene calls are TRBV11-2 and TRBJ2-3; D is perhaps TRBD2 (5 bases). Germline V lookup: CDR1 SGHAT, CDR2 FQNNGV. V was cut by 5 bases and J by 5 bases, with 17 bases left in between. The CDR3 totals 15 residues. In DNA, the CDR3 is TGTGCCAGCAGCCCGACCATAAGTCGGGGAGATACGCAGTATTTT. Its translation is CASSPTISRGDTQYF.

This clone came up a few times. The J gene is TRBJ1-2, the V gene TRBV2; 7 bases fit TRBD1. CDR3 length equals 12 residues. From germline, CDR1 is SNHLY and CDR2 FYNNEI. The V and J ends lost 4 bases and 9 bases, in that order; junction bases with no gene match: 5. The CDR3 loop reads CASSVNRGSYTF. The DNA of the CDR3 is TGTGCCAGCAGTGTAAACAGGGGTAGCTACACCTTC.

The chain employs TRBV25-1 and TRBJ1-2; the D gene is possibly TRBD1 (6 bases). The germline gives CDR1 MGHDK, CDR2 SYGVNS. With 4 bases removed from V and 4 bases from J, the gap between germline ends came to 13 bases. CDR3 size: 14 residues. CDR3 nucleotide sequence: TGTGCCAGCAGTGGGGGGGCGAGGAGCTATGGCTACACCTTC. Translating gives CASSGGARSYGYTF.

This clone was detected only a few times. This chain uses TRBV20-1 with TRBJ1-1, with TRBD1 as a possible D gene (5 bases). Looked up from germline, CDR1 is DFQATT and CDR2 is SNEGSKA (reference sequence). This CDR3 contains 8 residues. The V and J ends lost 6 bases and 10 bases respectively, with 6 bases between them. This CDR3 reads CSAGGAFF. The CDR3 region has the DNA TGCAGTGCCGGGGGAGCTTTCTTT.

The rearrangement joins TRBV6-1 to TRBJ1-5; 7 bases fit TRBD1. The length of the CDR3 is 14 residues. Germline values: CDR1 MNHNS, CDR2 SASEGT. V dropped 4 bases and J dropped 2; count of bases not matched to a gene: 2. CDR3 in DNA: TGTGCCAGCAGTGGTCAGGGGGGCAATCAGCCCCAGCATTTT. This gives the protein CASSGQGGNQPQHF.

This clone occurred a few times. V and J are TRBV5-4 and TRBJ1-5; D perhaps matches TRBD1 (5 bases). Trimming removed 4 bases from V and 4 bases from J, with 15 bases in between. The CDR3 sequence is 15 residues long. The germline V gene encodes CDR1 SGHNT and CDR2 YYREEE (reference sequence). The CDR3 reads CASSQDPTVNQPQHF. CDR3 bases: TGTGCCAGCAGCCAAGACCCGACAGTTAATCAGCCCCAGCATTTT.

The chain uses TRBV11-2 and TRBJ2-1, with a tentative D call TRBD2 (5 bases). In germline, CDR1 is SGHAT, CDR2 FQNNGV. The germline V and J ends were trimmed by 2 bases and 12 bases, with 14 bases remaining between them. This CDR3 contains 13 residues. The CDR3 reads CASSLIGENRQFF. DNA for the CDR3: TGTGCCAGCAGCTTAATCGGGGAGAATAGGCAGTTCTTC.

The CDR3 DNA reads as TGTGCCAGCAGCTCACGCGGTGAGCAGTTCTTC. This sequence encodes CASSSRGEQFF. The gene calls are TRBV5-4 and TRBJ2-1; D remains ambiguous. Germline CDR1 and CDR2: SGHNT and YYREEE (reference sequence). Trimming removed 3 bases at V and 9 bases at J, with 7 bases between. This CDR3 region has 11 residues.

The chain has TRBV7-2 and TRBJ2-5; either TRBD1 or TRBD2 may fit D (5 bases each). V was trimmed by 0 bases and J by 5 bases, leaving 10 bases between them. Looked up from germline, CDR1 is SGHTA and CDR2 is FQGNSA. This CDR3 has 14 amino acids. The CDR3 region is CASSLARGPETQYF. CDR3 DNA sequence: TGTGCCAGCAGCTTAGCCCGGGGCCCGGAGACCCAGTACTTC.

This chain connects TRBV18 to TRBJ2-5, with D possibly called TRBD1 or TRBD2 (5 bases each). The J call is doubtful: the DNA matches TRBJ2-7 better. The CDR3 is made up of 13 amino acids. Germline CDR1 is KGHSH and CDR2 is LQKENI. This CDR3 is CASSRGSGYEQYF. CDR3 nucleotide sequence: TGTGCCAGCTCGAGGGGTTCAGGGTACGAGCAGTACTTC.

This chain connects TRBV2 to TRBJ2-7; D call uncertain. Germline values: CDR1 SNHLY, CDR2 FYNNEI. V was clipped by 0 bases and J by 0 bases, with 6 bases between them. The CDR3 loop spans 14 amino acids. CDR3 protein: CASSEALFSYEQYF. The CDR3 DNA follows: TGTGCCAGCAGTGAAGCGCTTTTCTCCTACGAGCAGTACTTC.

The gene calls are TRBV19 and TRBJ1-2; 8 positions match TRBD1. V lost 3 bases, J lost 4 bases, and 4 bases stayed unmatched. CDR1 and CDR2 (germline): LNHDA, SQIVND (reference sequence). The CDR3 runs 14 residues. The CDR3 DNA reads TGTGCCAGTAGTATGGGACAGGTCGGCTATGGCTACACCTTC. Translating gives CASSMGQVGYGYTF.

The gene calls are TRBV2 and TRBJ2-7, with 9 positions matching TRBD1. V gave up 7 bases and J gave up 5 bases; unmatched junction bases: 6. CDR3 length: 13 amino acids. Germline V gives CDR1 SNHLY, CDR2 FYNNEI. The CDR3 loop reads CASTLDRGNEQYF. The DNA of the CDR3 is TGTGCCAGCACCCTGGACAGGGGAAACGAGCAGTACTTC.

The gene calls are TRBV30 and TRBJ2-3, with 11 bases identical to TRBD2. Germline CDR1 is GTSNPN and CDR2 is SVGIG (reference sequence). CDR3 length: 15 residues. The junction had 3 bases not matched to a gene; V was cut back by 4 bases and J by 0 bases. The CDR3 DNA reads TGTGCCTGGACTTTAGCGGGAGGGAGCACAGATACGCAGTATTTT. Amino acids: CAWTLAGGSTDTQYF.

The chain recombines TRBV7-9 with TRBJ2-4; possible D gene TRBD1, 5 bases. Trimming pared 5 bases from V and 3 bases from J, leaving 14 bases between. CDR1 SEHNR and CDR2 FQNEAQ come from the germline V gene (reference sequence). This CDR3 spans 15 amino acids. The CDR3 spells CASSPWGVGKNIQYF. The CDR3 DNA sequence: TGTGCCAGCAGCCCGTGGGGCGTAGGCAAAAACATTCAGTACTTC.

The chain recombines TRBV20-1 with TRBJ2-1, with D unclear. V gave up 4 bases and J gave up 11 bases, with 12 bases separating them. In germline, CDR1 is DFQATT, CDR2 SNEGSKA (reference sequence). The CDR3 covers 11 residues. The CDR3 here is CSAISLDQQFF. In DNA form, the CDR3 reads TGCAGTGCTATCTCTCTAGACCAGCAGTTCTTC.

This clone was recorded a few times. This chain joins TRBV4-1 and TRBJ2-4, with 7 bases aligning to TRBD1. This CDR3 comprises 17 residues. V gave up 1 base and J gave up 3 bases; unmatched junction bases: 9. Germline lookup yields CDR1 MGHRA and CDR2 YSYEKL. The CDR3 region has the DNA TGCGCCAGCAGCCAAGGATTCCGGGACAGCCACAAAAACATTCAGTACTTC. Amino acid sequence: CASSQGFRDSHKNIQYF.

The V call is TRBV28, the J call TRBJ1-1, with unresolved D. CDR3 size: 14 residues. V gave up 8 bases and J gave up 5 bases, with 18 bases separating them. CDR1 is MDHEN, CDR2 SYDVKM, per germline. The CDR3 DNA is TGTGCCAGCGTTTCCATGGCAGCAGTTACTGAAGCTTTCTTT. Its protein is CASVSMAAVTEAFF. Using reference TRBV28 and TRBJ1-1 for the parts outside the CDR3, the full variable domain is DVKVTQSSRYLVKRTGEKVFLECVQDMDHENMFWYRQDPGLGLRLIYFSYDVKMKEKGDIPEGYSVSREKKERFSLILESASTNQTSMYLCASVSMAAVTEAFFGQGTRLTVV.

CDR3: CASSLDAGDGDTQYF. DNA of the CDR3: TGCGCCAGCAGCTTGGATGCGGGAGATGGAGATACGCAGTATTTT. V and J are TRBV5-1 and TRBJ2-3; TRBD2 aligns across 7 bases. J gave up 5 bases and V 0 bases, and 6 bases lay outside the gene matches. Germline CDR1 SGHRS, CDR2 YFSETQ. The CDR3 length is 15 residues.

This chain's CDR3 is CASSSRTGPGYTF. The CDR3 DNA follows: TGTGCCAGCAGCTCCCGGACAGGGCCCGGCTACACCTTC. This chain links TRBV7-2 with TRBJ1-2; 8 nucleotides align to TRBD1. The germline gives CDR1 SGHTA, CDR2 FQGNSA. The CDR3 is made up of 13 amino acids. The V and J ends lost 4 bases and 8 bases, in that order; junction bases with no gene match: 6.

The chain is built from TRBV2 and TRBJ1-3; weak D call: TRBD1 (6 bases). The CDR3 covers 14 residues. The germline gives CDR1 SNHLY, CDR2 FYNNEI. V was clipped by 6 bases and J by 4 bases, with 13 bases between them. In nucleotides, the CDR3 is TGTGCCAGCAGCGCTGGACAGTCCGGAAACACCATATATTTT. This encodes CASSAGQSGNTIYF.

The chain employs TRBV7-9 and TRBJ2-3; weak D call: TRBD1 (5 bases). The CDR3 covers 17 residues. Looked up from germline, CDR1 is SEHNR and CDR2 is FQNEAQ (reference sequence). Trimming cost V 5 bases and J 1 base, with 19 bases left between them. Here the CDR3 reads CASSPIFRQQRTDTQYF. The CDR3 DNA follows: TGTGCCAGCAGCCCCATTTTCCGACAGCAGCGCACAGATACGCAGTATTTT.